The next 10 T cell receptor gamma chains were all read from a single sample in a study of Vδ1+ human thymocytes. RNA was extracted from the cells and then reverse transcribed. Multiplex PCR used pooled V-gene forward primers and a constant-region reverse primer to amplify CDR3s. TCRdb called clones anew from the multiplex PCR reads with CATT. Among more than 35,000 gamma-chain clones listed, over 20% were seen once. No antigen has been identified for these receptors. Study-wide results and caveats: In the thymus, TRG and TRD repertoires looked highly polyclonal with Gaussian CDR3 lengths.

Sequencing used Vdelta1+ gamma-delta thymocytes from the thymus. Documented subset: FACS-sorted CD3+ TCRalphabeta- TCRVdelta1+ TCRVdelta2- thymocytes. The receptors stem from a girl under three years old who had congenital heart surgery.

This rearrangement joins TRGV9 to TRGJ1 or TRGJ2. CDR1 GITISATS and CDR2 ISYDGTV come from the germline V gene (reference sequence). The V gene end was trimmed by 2 bases and the J gene end by 0 bases; junction bases not matched to a gene: 7. The CDR3 length is 15 residues. The CDR3 nucleotides are TGTGCCTTGTGGGAGGGCTTTTTGAATTATTATAAGAAACTCTTT. This encodes CALWEGFLNYYKKLF.

On this clone: It may be a read error: a sequence one base away is much more abundant. Other DNA sequences in the sample encode the same CDR3. This chain connects TRGV3 to TRGJ1 or TRGJ2. Germline trimming cut 0 bases from V and 0 bases from J; bases unmatched to any gene: 2. This CDR3 has 14 residues. The germline V gene encodes CDR1 VTNTFY and CDR2 YDVSTARD (reference sequence). The CDR3: CATWDRWNYYKKLF. The CDR3 coding sequence is TGTGCCACCTGGGACAGGTGGAATTATTATAAGAAACTCTTT.

V usage is TRGV4 and J usage is TRGJ1 or TRGJ2. This CDR3 comprises 10 residues. The germline gives CDR1 EGSTGY, CDR2 YDSYTSSV. J was trimmed by 12 bases and V by 4 bases; bases with no gene match: 6. The CDR3 DNA is TGTGCCACCTGGGAAGAGAGGAAACTCTTT. Translating it yields CATWEERKLF.

The chain links TRGV4 to TRGJP2. This CDR3 spans 14 amino acids. V lost 2 bases, J lost 6 bases, and 6 bases stayed unmatched. In germline, CDR1 is EGSTGY, CDR2 YDSYTSSV. The CDR3 DNA reads as TGTGCCACCTGGGATGTGAGGGGTGATTGGATCAAGACGTTT. The encoded protein is CATWDVRGDWIKTF.

A word on this clone: A much larger clone lies one base from this, so it may be a read error. The chain couples TRGV9 to TRGJ1 or TRGJ2. The CDR3 contains 12 residues. Germline V lookup: CDR1 GITISATS, CDR2 ISYDGTV (reference sequence). J lost 8 bases, V lost 0 bases, and 4 bases had no gene match. The CDR3 sequence is CALWEVWDKKLF. DNA of the CDR3: TGTGCCTTGTGGGAGGTGTGGGATAAGAAACTCTTT.

This clone was detected only a few times. Other DNA sequences in the same sample also yield this CDR3. V and J are TRGV9 and TRGJP2. V shed 0 bases, J shed 9 bases, and the junction held 7 bases outside the gene matches. Germline CDR1 reads GITISATS; CDR2 reads ISYDGTV (reference sequence). The CDR3 loop spans 14 amino acids. The CDR3 bases are TGTGCCTTGTGGGAGGTGCCTGGATATTGGATCAAGACGTTT. Translation gives CALWEVPGYWIKTF.

This chain joins TRGV4 and TRGJ1 or TRGJ2. V shed 5 bases and J 3 bases; nucleotides not matched to a gene: 4. The CDR3 has 12 amino acids. Germline values: CDR1 EGSTGY, CDR2 YDSYTSSV. CDR3 protein: CATWVRYYKKLF. CDR3 nucleotide sequence: TGTGCCACCTGGGTGCGTTATTATAAGAAACTCTTT.

This clone showed up just a few times. The V and J genes are TRGV3 and TRGJ1 or TRGJ2. The germline gives CDR1 VTNTFY, CDR2 YDVSTARD (reference sequence). The CDR3 extends over 15 amino acids. Trimming took 8 bases from V and 1 from J; bases not matched to a gene: 14. CDR3 protein: CATSAAGKNYYKKLF. DNA of the CDR3: TGTGCCACCTCTGCAGCTGGTAAAAATTATTATAAGAAACTCTTT.

In the case of this clone: Other DNA sequences from this sample encode an identical CDR3 as well. The rearrangement uses TRGV4 and TRGJ1 or TRGJ2. The CDR3 consists of 14 residues. The J segment lost 4 bases and the V segment lost 0 bases, leaving 6 bases of the junction unmatched. The germline V gene encodes CDR1 EGSTGY and CDR2 YDSYTSSV. CDR3 in amino acids: CATWDGLRYYKKLF. Written as DNA, the CDR3 is TGTGCCACCTGGGATGGGCTTCGGTATTATAAGAAACTCTTT.

Comments on this clone: Other nucleotide sequences from this sample produce the same CDR3. V usage is TRGV3 and J usage is TRGJ1 or TRGJ2. Germline lookup yields CDR1 VTNTFY and CDR2 YDVSTARD (reference sequence). CDR3 length: 12 residues. Trimming took 0 bases from V and 11 from J; bases not matched to a gene: 7. In DNA, the CDR3 is TGTGCCACCTGGGACAGGCGTCTTGAGAAACTCTTT. Amino acids: CATWDRRLEKLF.